The 20 T cell receptor beta chains presented below share a single source sample, sequenced in a study of cytomegalovirus exposure and HLA in healthy donors. Primers: 60 Vbeta forward and 13 Jbeta reverse. Sequencing used immunoSEQ multiplex PCR; TCRdb keeps in-frame clones, though not all of them. The sample gives 140,000 to 150,000 clones, 80% of which show up once; roughly 4.5% is in the top ten. Sequenced input: PBMCs. The receptors come from a man aged 40-49 years in good health and CMV-seronegative.

The chain is built from TRBV11-3 and TRBJ2-7; D is perhaps TRBD1 (9 bases). The CDR3 has 18 amino acids. Trimming cost V 5 bases and J 3 bases, with 26 bases left between them. Germline V CDR1 and CDR2: SGHNT, YENEEA. CDR3 DNA: TGTGCCAGCAGCCCGGGGGGGACAGGGCTCTTCTCCGACTACGAGCAGTACTTC. Translated: CASSPGGTGLFSDYEQYF.

V is TRBV18 and J is TRBJ2-3, with D uncertain. Looked up from germline, CDR1 is KGHSH and CDR2 is LQKENI. CDR3 length: 14 residues. V was pared by 1 base and J by 3 bases, with 8 bases between. The CDR3 DNA reads as TGTGCCAGCTCACCACTAGATTCTACAGATACGCAGTATTTT. Its protein is CASSPLDSTDTQYF. The entire variable domain, with the rest obtained from reference TRBV18 and TRBJ2-3, is as follows: NAGVMQNPRHLVRRRGQEARLRCSPMKGHSHVYWYRQLPEEGLKFMVYLQKENIIDESGMPKERFSAEFPKEGPSILRIQQVVRGDSAAYFCASSPLDSTDTQYFGPGTRLTVL.

This clone was detected only a few times. The V gene is TRBV9, the J gene TRBJ2-1; D perhaps matches TRBD1 (6 bases). Per the germline V gene, CDR1 is SGDLS and CDR2 is YYNGEE. Trimming removed 3 bases at V and 7 bases at J, with 17 bases between. The CDR3 has 15 residues. The CDR3 nucleotides read TGTGCCAGCAGCGCCGGGACACTTGGAATGAATGAGCAGTTCTTC. Its translation: CASSAGTLGMNEQFF. Variable domain in full (rest from reference TRBV9 and TRBJ2-1): DSGVTQTPKHLITATGQRVTLRCSPRSGDLSVYWYQQSLDQGLQFLIQYYNGEERAKGNILERFSAQQFPDLHSELNLSSLELGDSALYFCASSAGTLGMNEQFFGPGTRLTVL.

This chain joins TRBV5-1 and TRBJ2-1; TRBD2 agrees at 8 bases. The germline gives CDR1 SGHRS, CDR2 YFSETQ. With V trimmed by 0 bases and J by 2 bases, 7 bases remained unmatched. The CDR3 covers 17 residues. In DNA form, the CDR3 reads TGCGCCAGCAGCTTGGTACCAGCGGGGGCCCCCTACAATGAGCAGTTCTTC. Protein: CASSLVPAGAPYNEQFF. Using reference TRBV5-1 and TRBJ2-1 for the parts outside the CDR3, the full variable domain is KAGVTQTPRYLIKTRGQQVTLSCSPISGHRSVSWYQQTPGQGLQFLFEYFSETQRNKGNFPGRFSGRQFSNSRSEMNVSTLELGDSALYLCASSLVPAGAPYNEQFFGPGTRLTVL.

This clone was seen only a few times. The chain has TRBV28 and TRBJ2-7; 8 bases line up with TRBD1. Unmatched junction bases numbered 5, after V lost 3 bases and J lost 7 bases. The CDR3 has 13 residues. The germline gives CDR1 MDHEN, CDR2 SYDVKM. The CDR3 region is CASSLSGGVEQYF. CDR3 coding DNA: TGTGCCAGCAGTTTGTCAGGGGGCGTAGAGCAGTACTTC.

There are a few counts of this clone. The chain carries TRBV5-4 and TRBJ1-1, with D possibly matching TRBD1 (6 bases). This CDR3 region has 15 residues. Germline V CDR1 and CDR2: SGHNT, YYREEE (reference sequence). Trimming removed 4 bases from V and 0 bases from J, with 13 bases in between. The CDR3 region is CASSVGTSMNTEAFF. The CDR3 nucleotides are TGTGCCAGCAGCGTCGGGACAAGTATGAACACTGAAGCTTTCTTT.

The rearrangement links TRBV6-1 to TRBJ2-7, with a possible D match to TRBD1 (6 bases). The length of the CDR3 is 12 residues. Trimming took off 2 bases at V and 12 bases at J, with 14 bases between the two ends. Germline assignment: CDR1 MNHNS and CDR2 SASEGT. CDR3 DNA: TGTGCCAGCAGTGAAAACGGTGGGGACACGTACTTC. Protein product: CASSENGGDTYF.

The chain uses TRBV11-2 and TRBJ2-1; D is unclear. Germline assignment: CDR1 SGHAT and CDR2 FQNNGV. The CDR3 length is 14 residues. Trimming left V 7 bases short and J 0 bases short, with 10 bases between. CDR3 nucleotide sequence: TGTGCCAGCACCCTAAGCTTCTCCTACAATGAGCAGTTCTTC. Its protein product is CASTLSFSYNEQFF.

The chain's CDR3 is CASTFMNSPLHF. CDR3 coding DNA: TGTGCCAGCACCTTCATGAATTCACCCCTCCACTTT. The rearrangement joins TRBV5-6 to TRBJ1-6; no clear D. Germline CDR1 is SGHDT and CDR2 is YYEEEE. The ends were cut back, 6 bases at V and 7 bases at J, with 8 bases in the middle. This CDR3 region has 12 residues.

J is TRBJ2-5 and V is TRBV5-6; TRBD2 agrees at 8 bases. Germline V gene lookup returns CDR1 SGHDT and CDR2 YYEEEE. Germline trimming cut 5 bases from V and 7 bases from J; bases unmatched to any gene: 13. The CDR3 totals 15 residues. The CDR3 region is CASRAGGFGRGTQYF. CDR3 in DNA: TGTGCCAGCAGGGCGGGGGGATTCGGAAGGGGGACCCAGTACTTC.

The V and J genes are TRBV13 and TRBJ1-1, with D perhaps matching TRBD1 (5 bases). Germline V gives CDR1 PRHDT, CDR2 FYEKMQ (reference sequence). The CDR3 consists of 14 residues. The V gene lost 4 bases and the J gene lost 4 bases, with 13 bases spanning the gap. CDR3 DNA: TGTGCCAGCAGCTCAGGCCAGGGAGGCACTGAAGCTTTCTTT. It codes for CASSSGQGGTEAFF.

The V gene is TRBV7-2, the J gene TRBJ1-3; 7 bases map to TRBD1. In germline, CDR1 is SGHTA, CDR2 FQGNSA. V lost 4 bases to trimming and J lost 0 bases; unmatched junction nucleotides: 3. The CDR3 sequence is 15 residues long. The CDR3 protein is CASSSRDSSGNTIYF. CDR3 DNA: TGTGCCAGCAGCTCCCGGGACAGCTCTGGAAACACCATATATTTT.

The chain uses TRBV5-8 and TRBJ2-5; D gene unclear. Germline CDR1 SGHTS, CDR2 YDEGEE. CDR3 length: 11 amino acids. The V gene lost 4 bases and the J gene lost 4 bases, with 5 bases spanning the gap. The DNA for the CDR3 is TGTGCCAGCAGCCTGAGAGAGACCCAGTACTTC. Its translation is CASSLRETQYF.

V gene TRBV11-3 combines with J gene TRBJ2-1; 7 bases are a match to TRBD2. The CDR3 runs 13 residues. After removal of 5 bases from V and 3 bases from J, the junction contained 1 base not matched to a gene. Germline assignment: CDR1 SGHNT and CDR2 YENEEA. CDR3 loop: CASSPGGYNEQFF. The CDR3 DNA is TGTGCCAGCAGCCCGGGGGGCTACAATGAGCAGTTCTTC.

This chain uses TRBV5-1 with TRBJ2-7; 9 nucleotides line up with TRBD1. Germline lookup yields CDR1 SGHRS and CDR2 YFSETQ. The length of the CDR3 is 17 residues. V was clipped by 3 bases and J by 5 bases; unmatched bases: 15. CDR3 region: CASSSDRGGGATNEQYF. The CDR3 bases are TGCGCCAGCAGCTCGGACAGGGGAGGGGGGGCTACGAACGAGCAGTACTTC.

The genes are TRBV29-1 and TRBJ1-1; TRBD1 might be the D (5 bases). The CDR3 runs 15 residues. In germline, CDR1 is SQVTM, CDR2 ANQGSEA. With 1 base removed from V and 4 bases from J, the gap between germline ends came to 16 bases. Here the CDR3 reads CSVEVVGRVRTEAFF. The CDR3 DNA is TGCAGCGTTGAAGTGGTGGGCAGGGTTCGCACTGAAGCTTTCTTT.

This chain joins TRBV7-8 and TRBJ1-2; D ambiguous. The CDR3 runs 13 residues. Germline V gene data show CDR1 as SGHVS and CDR2 as FQNEAQ. V dropped 4 bases and J dropped 3 bases, with 9 bases sitting between them. CDR3 coding DNA: TGTGCCAGCAGCTCCCGGGGAGACTATGGCTACACCTTC. Translating it yields CASSSRGDYGYTF. Full variable domain (rest looked up from reference TRBV7-8 and TRBJ1-2): GAGVSQSPRYKVAKRGQDVALRCDPISGHVSLFWYQQALGQGPEFLTYFQNEAQLDKSGLPSDRFFAERPEGSVSTLKIQRTQQEDSAVYLCASSSRGDYGYTFGSGTRLTVV.

This clone was observed a single time. The chain links TRBV29-1 to TRBJ2-7; D is perhaps TRBD1 (6 bases). The germline V gene has CDR1 SQVTM and CDR2 ANQGSEA. Trimming left V 5 bases short and J 3 bases short, with 20 bases between. The CDR3 is 15 residues long. The CDR3 loop is CSVHDTGTTFYEQYF. Written as DNA, the CDR3 is TGCAGCGTTCACGATACCGGGACAACCTTCTACGAGCAGTACTTC.

The gene calls are TRBV29-1 and TRBJ2-5; 8 bases are shared with TRBD1. V lost 5 bases to trimming and J lost 5 bases; unmatched junction nucleotides: 7. Germline V lookup: CDR1 SQVTM, CDR2 ANQGSEA. This CDR3 is built from 13 residues. The CDR3 loop is CSVTAGGGETQYF. CDR3 nucleotide sequence: TGCAGCGTTACGGCAGGGGGCGGGGAGACCCAGTACTTC.

V gene TRBV2 combines with J gene TRBJ1-6, with D possibly TRBD1 on 5 matching bases. From germline, CDR1 is SNHLY and CDR2 FYNNEI. The CDR3 sequence is 16 residues long. Trimming pared 4 bases from V and 6 bases from J, leaving 16 bases between. CDR3 sequence (DNA): TGTGCCAGCAGTGCAGGGCAGGTTGTTGGTAATTCACCCCTCCACTTT. Its translation is CASSAGQVVGNSPLHF.